This T cell receptor (beta chain) is drawn from a study of cytomegalovirus exposure and HLA in healthy donors. Study background: Ancestry clustering placed more than 65% of more than 350 genotyped donors in the Caucasian-associated cluster.

This clone showed up just a few times. CDR1 is LGHNT, CDR2 FRNRAP, per germline. V shed 4 bases and J shed 8 bases, with 20 bases lying between them. CDR3 length: 16 residues. PCR involved 60 Vbeta and 13 Jbeta primers. Using immunoSEQ multiplex PCR, the repertoire was profiled, and TCRdb retains in-frame clones only, with some absent. The sample consists of roughly 200,000 clones, roughly 13% of them appearing once. The sequence was collected from a middle-aged man in good health and CMV-seropositive. The chain joins TRBV12-5 to TRBJ1-4, with TRBD1 as a possible D gene (6 bases). Sample: PBMCs. CDR3 in amino acids: CASGSTSQGIREKLFF. The CDR3 nucleotides are TGTGCTAGTGGTTCCACCTCTCAGGGGATCAGGGAAAAACTGTTTTTT.